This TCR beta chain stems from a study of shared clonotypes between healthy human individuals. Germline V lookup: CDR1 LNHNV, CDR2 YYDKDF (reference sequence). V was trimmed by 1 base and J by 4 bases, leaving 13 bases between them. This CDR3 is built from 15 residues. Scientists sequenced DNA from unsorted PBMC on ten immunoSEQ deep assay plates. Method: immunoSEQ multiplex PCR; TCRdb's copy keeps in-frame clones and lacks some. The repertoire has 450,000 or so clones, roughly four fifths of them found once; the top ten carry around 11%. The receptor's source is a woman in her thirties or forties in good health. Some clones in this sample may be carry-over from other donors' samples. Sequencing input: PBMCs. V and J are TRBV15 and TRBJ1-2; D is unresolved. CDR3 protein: CATSRVPWQAYGYTF. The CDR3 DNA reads TGTGCCACCAGCAGAGTTCCTTGGCAGGCCTATGGCTACACCTTC.